This T cell receptor beta chain originates from a study of OX40 agonist ivuxolimab in advanced cancers. About the investigation overall: Ivuxolimab, which targeted the costimulatory receptor OX40 (CD134), was an agonistic, fully human IgG2 monoclonal antibody. A male proportion of about 79% and a mean age of about 60 years, ranging from roughly 23 to 79, were recorded for the dose-escalation cohort. Among the 52 dose-escalation patients, 19 had hepatocellular carcinoma, about 15 melanoma, 9 renal cell carcinoma and 9 head and neck cancer. Prior anti-PD-1, anti-PD-L1 or anti-CTLA-4 therapy was permitted, and checkpoint inhibitors had been received by less than 45% of dose-escalation patients. Peripheral TCRbeta sequencing aimed to test whether ivuxolimab altered TCR sequence diversity and caused clonal T-cell expansion. Partial responses occurred in three dose-escalation patients: two with cutaneous melanoma and one with hepatocellular carcinoma. Intravenous ivuxolimab was administered to patients every 2 weeks at six dose levels: 0.01, 0.1, 0.3, 1.5, 3 and 10 mg/kg. The paper describes the monotherapy dose-escalation part (N of about 50 patients) of the phase I trial of ivuxolimab.

Of note for this clone: Its antigen is still unknown. No base quality information exists; no much larger clone differs at one position.

The trial excluded patients who had a history of autoimmune disease or who were on systemic immunosuppression. Peripheral blood for TCR sequencing was drawn from every dose cohort at baseline, at cycle 4 day 1 and at cycle 7 day 1. The samples were taken from a phase I, first-in-human, multicenter, open-label dose-escalation trial of ivuxolimab. The trial enrolled adults with locally advanced or metastatic head and neck squamous cell, hepatocellular, melanoma or renal cell carcinoma. CD4+ and CD8+ T cells were sorted separately from peripheral blood before TCR sequencing. For CDR1 and CDR2, the germline V gene lists SGDLS and YYNGEE. V was cut back by 3 bases and J by 8 bases, leaving a gap of 14 bases between them. The cysteine opens and the phenylalanine closes a CDR3 of 13 amino acids. Here the CDR3 DNA is all that survives: 39 bases in frame from base 1. Overall study results and their limits: Low levels of normalized T-cell clonal expansion were also seen in some patients who did not respond. On average, CD8+ T cells showed more expanded clones than CD4+ T cells after ivuxolimab. In the 0.1-3.0 mg/kg groups, partial responders were among the patients with the lowest normalized peripheral clonal expansion, particularly in CD8+ T cells. The antigen specificity of the peripheral T cells that underwent clonal expansion was not determined. At doses of 0.1 to 3.0 mg/kg, clonal expansion of both CD4+ and CD8+ blood T cells was observed from baseline to week 6.

For sequencing of the TCRbeta CDR3 region, genomic DNA was extracted from the sorted cells. TCRbeta CDR3 regions were sequenced using the immunoSEQ Assay. The table was pulled from immuneACCESS by TCRdb, which kept in-frame rearrangements only. Such tables lose some clones; where checked, under half of the loss comes from unresolved V genes, and the rest has no known cause. This sample is represented by some 35,000 clones; under 80% of them were singletons. Approximately 11% of the sample goes to the ten largest clones. The specimen comprised CD4+ or CD8+ T cells sorted from blood, sampled in a trial of the OX40 agonist ivuxolimab. The clonotype was recovered from an adult with an advanced solid tumor such as melanoma, head and neck, liver or kidney cancer. The chain links TRBV9 with TRBJ1-2; a confident D gene designation cannot be given. Read as DNA, the sequence is TGTGCCAGCAGCGCCCCGGGCCAGGCGGGCTACACCTTC. Its translation is CASSAPGQAGYTF.